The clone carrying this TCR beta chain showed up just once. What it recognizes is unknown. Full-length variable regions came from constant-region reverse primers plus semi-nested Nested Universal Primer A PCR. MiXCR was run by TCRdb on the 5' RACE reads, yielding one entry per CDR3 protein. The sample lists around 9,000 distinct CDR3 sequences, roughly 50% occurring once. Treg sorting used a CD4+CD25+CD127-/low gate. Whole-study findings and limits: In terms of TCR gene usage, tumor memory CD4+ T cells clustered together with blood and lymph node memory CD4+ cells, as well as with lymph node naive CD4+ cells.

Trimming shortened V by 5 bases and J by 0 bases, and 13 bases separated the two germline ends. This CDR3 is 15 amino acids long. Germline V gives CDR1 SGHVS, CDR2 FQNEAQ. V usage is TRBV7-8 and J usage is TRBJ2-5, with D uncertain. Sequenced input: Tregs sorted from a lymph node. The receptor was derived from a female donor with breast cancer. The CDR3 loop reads CASSIETQYQETQYF. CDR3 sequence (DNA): TGTGCCAGCAGCATCGAGACACAGTACCAAGAGACCCAGTACTTC.